Listed below are T cell receptor beta chains from one sample, sequenced in a study of Ad26.COV2.S vaccination and SARS-CoV-2 variants. This table comes from immunoSEQ multiplex PCR, and its TCRdb copy is limited to in-frame clones, with some not included. The data contain about 350,000 clones, about 85% of them singletons. This specimen consisted of peripheral blood, obtained in a trial of Ad26.COV2.S vaccine versus placebo. The receptor source for this set is a person between 18 and 65 years old who received the Ad26.COV2.S COVID-19 vaccine or a placebo. Both conserved end residues are part of each CDR3. Fields, in order: V gene, D gene, J gene, clone size, CDR3 DNA, CDR3 protein. A D gene is named only where the DNA matches it firmly. Expanded clones get a size class; other rows say once, few or many, or leave the size out.

V: TRBV7-9; D: -; J: TRBJ2-5; size: -; DNA: TGTGCCAGCAGCCAAACAGGAGCGGAGACCCAGTACTTC; CDR3: CASSQTGAETQYF
V: TRBV7-6; D: -; J: TRBJ2-7; size: -; DNA: TGTGCCAGCAGCTTAGGGGGGGACTCCTACGAGCAGTACTTC; CDR3: CASSLGGDSYEQYF
V: TRBV7-2; D: -; J: TRBJ1-1; size: once; DNA: TGTGCCAGCAGGAACGAACTGAACACTGAAGCTTTCTTT; CDR3: CASRNELNTEAFF
V: TRBV6-6; D: TRBD1; J: TRBJ1-1; size: -; DNA: TGTGCCAGCAGCGGTGGGGGGAGGGGGCAGAACACTGAAGCTTTCTTT; CDR3: CASSGGGRGQNTEAFF
V: TRBV6-5; D: -; J: TRBJ1-3; size: -; DNA: TGTGCCAGCATAAACTTAGACGGCTCTGGAAACACCATATATTTT; CDR3: CASINLDGSGNTIYF
V: TRBV28; D: -; J: TRBJ2-5; size: -; DNA: TGTGCCAGCAGTCCCTACCGAGTATCTCCAGAGACCCAGTACTTC; CDR3: CASSPYRVSPETQYF
V: TRBV10-1; D: TRBD1; J: TRBJ1-4; size: few; DNA: TGCGCCAGCAGTGAGTCAGGACAGGGAAATGAAAAACTGTTTTTT; CDR3: CASSESGQGNEKLFF
V: TRBV6-6; D: -; J: TRBJ1-1; size: -; DNA: TGTGCCAGCAGTTACATCGACCCGAACACTGAAGCTTTCTTT; CDR3: CASSYIDPNTEAFF
V: TRBV9; D: -; J: TRBJ2-2; size: many; DNA: TGTGCCAGCAGCGTCTACGGAGCCGCCACCGGGGAGCTGTTTTTT; CDR3: CASSVYGAATGELFF
V: TRBV18; D: -; J: TRBJ1-2; size: -; DNA: TGTGCCAGCTCACCAGATGGGGTTTTTAACTATGGCTACACCTTC; CDR3: CASSPDGVFNYGYTF
V: TRBV19; D: TRBD1; J: TRBJ1-1; size: once; DNA: TGTGCCAGTAACCGACAGGGAAGGCCGACTGAAGCTTTCTTT; CDR3: CASNRQGRPTEAFF
V: TRBV5-4; D: -; J: TRBJ1-1; size: -; DNA: TGTGCCAGCAGTATGGACCTCCTGAACACTGAAGCTTTCTTT; CDR3: CASSMDLLNTEAFF
V: TRBV18; D: TRBD2; J: TRBJ2-7; size: -; DNA: TGTGCCAGCTCACCACCCCTACCGGGAGGGCACGAGCAGTACTTC; CDR3: CASSPPLPGGHEQYF
V: TRBV4-1; D: -; J: TRBJ1-5; size: few; DNA: TGCGCCAGCAGCCAGGGATATTCGAGCAATCAGCCCCAGCATTTT; CDR3: CASSQGYSSNQPQHF
V: TRBV10-3; D: TRBD1; J: TRBJ1-2; size: -; DNA: TGTGCCATCAGAACCGGGACAGGGGGGATCTATGGCTACACCTTC; CDR3: CAIRTGTGGIYGYTF
V: TRBV18; D: -; J: TRBJ2-5; size: -; DNA: TGTGCCAGCTCACCAGAGTCCTCCGCGACCCAGTACTTC; CDR3: CASSPESSATQYF
V: TRBV19; D: -; J: TRBJ1-5; size: few; DNA: TGTGCCAGTAGTAGGACGGGTAGGGGCAATCAGCCCCAGCATTTT; CDR3: CASSRTGRGNQPQHF
V: TRBV30; D: -; J: TRBJ1-5; size: -; DNA: TGTGCCTGGAGTCTATGGGGGCTCGGCAGCAATCAGCCCCAGCATTTT; CDR3: CAWSLWGLGSNQPQHF
V: TRBV25-1; D: -; J: TRBJ2-2; size: once; DNA: TGTGCCAGCAGTGAGCCCAGACGGGGGGCTGGCGGGGAGCTGTTTTTT; CDR3: CASSEPRRGAGGELFF
V: TRBV14; D: -; J: TRBJ1-5; size: -; DNA: TGTGCCAGCACCCACAATCAGCCCCAGCATTTT; CDR3: CASTHNQPQHF
V: TRBV7-2; D: -; J: TRBJ2-1; size: -; DNA: TGTGCCAGCAGCTTTCAGAATGAGCAGTTCTTC; CDR3: CASSFQNEQFF
V: TRBV19; D: TRBD1; J: TRBJ2-6; size: -; DNA: TGTGCCAGTAGGGGACAGGATGACTCTGGGGCCAACGTCCTGACTTTC; CDR3: CASRGQDDSGANVLTF
V: TRBV19; D: -; J: TRBJ2-2; size: -; DNA: TGTGCCAGCACGCAGGGACGGCCGAACACCGGGGAGCTGTTTTTT; CDR3: CASTQGRPNTGELFF
V: TRBV28; D: -; J: TRBJ1-5; size: -; DNA: TGTGCCAGCGGTAGGGTGGGGGTCGGACAGCCCCAGCATTTT; CDR3: CASGRVGVGQPQHF
V: TRBV28; D: -; J: TRBJ2-1; size: -; DNA: TGTGCCAGCAGACCGACCGGGGGGCAGTACAATGAGCAGTTCTTC; CDR3: CASRPTGGQYNEQFF
V: TRBV7-9; D: -; J: TRBJ2-2; size: -; DNA: TGTGCCAGCAGCTTAGAAGGAGGGGTTACCGGGGAGCTGTTTTTT; CDR3: CASSLEGGVTGELFF
V: TRBV18; D: TRBD1; J: TRBJ2-1; size: -; DNA: TGTGCCAGCTCACGAACTACCGGGACAGGGTTTAGCTATGAGCAGTTCTTC; CDR3: CASSRTTGTGFSYEQFF
V: TRBV18; D: -; J: TRBJ1-4; size: -; DNA: TGTGCCAGCTCACGACAGGAAGTGCAAACTAATGAAAAACTGTTTTTT; CDR3: CASSRQEVQTNEKLFF
V: TRBV7-2; D: -; J: TRBJ2-1; size: -; DNA: TGTGCCAGCAGATCTGGCAGGGCCTACAATGAGCAGTTCTTC; CDR3: CASRSGRAYNEQFF
V: TRBV11-2; D: -; J: TRBJ2-4; size: -; DNA: TGTGCCAGCAGCTTAGTATTTGCAGGGGTCGAAAACATTCAGTACTTC; CDR3: CASSLVFAGVENIQYF
V: TRBV27; D: -; J: TRBJ2-2; size: -; DNA: TGTGCCAGCAAGGCCATCACCGGGGAGCTGTTTTTT; CDR3: CASKAITGELFF
V: TRBV7-2; D: TRBD1; J: TRBJ1-2; size: once; DNA: TGTGCCAGCAGCTTACCTCCGGGACAGGGGAATGGCTACACCTTC; CDR3: CASSLPPGQGNGYTF
V: TRBV19; D: -; J: TRBJ2-1; size: -; DNA: TGTGCCAGTAGTATGGTGGACGGGGGTTACAATGAGCAGTTCTTC; CDR3: CASSMVDGGYNEQFF
V: TRBV7-2; D: TRBD2; J: TRBJ2-5; size: -; DNA: TGTGCCAGCAGCCCGCAAGCGGGGGGGGAGACCCAGTACTTC; CDR3: CASSPQAGGETQYF
V: TRBV6-2/TRBV6-3; D: TRBD2; J: TRBJ2-3; size: -; DNA: TGTGCCAGCAGTTATTCTAGCGGGGATGTAGATACGCAGTATTTT; CDR3: CASSYSSGDVDTQYF
V: TRBV5-1; D: -; J: TRBJ2-2; size: -; DNA: TGCGCCAGCAGCGCGACTAGTCCGAACACCGGGGAGCTGTTTTTT; CDR3: CASSATSPNTGELFF
V: TRBV29-1; D: -; J: TRBJ2-7; size: -; DNA: TGCAGCGTTTCGGACGGATCCTACGAGCAGTACTTC; CDR3: CSVSDGSYEQYF
V: TRBV6-5; D: -; J: TRBJ1-2; size: -; DNA: TGTGCCAGCAGTCGGACGGATTACTCTAACTATGGCTACACCTTC; CDR3: CASSRTDYSNYGYTF
V: TRBV19; D: -; J: TRBJ2-2; size: -; DNA: TGTGCCAGTAAAGTAACAGGGTTGAGCGGGGAGCTGTTTTTT; CDR3: CASKVTGLSGELFF
V: TRBV6-5; D: -; J: TRBJ1-1; size: -; DNA: TGTGCCAGCAGACCCGGACAGAACACTGAAGCTTTCTTT; CDR3: CASRPGQNTEAFF
V: TRBV11-2; D: -; J: TRBJ1-2; size: many; DNA: TGTGCCAGCAGCCCGGGGGCCGAAAGGTTGGGCTACACCTTC; CDR3: CASSPGAERLGYTF
V: TRBV7-2; D: TRBD2; J: TRBJ2-3; size: once; DNA: TGTGCCAGCAGCTGGGCTAGCGGGATCACAGATACGCAGTATTTT; CDR3: CASSWASGITDTQYF
V: TRBV9; D: TRBD1; J: TRBJ1-2; size: -; DNA: TGTGCCAGCAGCGTAACAGGGGAAGTAGGTGGCTACACCTTC; CDR3: CASSVTGEVGGYTF
V: TRBV7-9; D: -; J: TRBJ2-5; size: few; DNA: TGTGCCAGCAGCTTGACGGGGTTCCGGGAAGAGACCCAGTACTTC; CDR3: CASSLTGFREETQYF
V: TRBV5-5; D: TRBD1; J: TRBJ1-4; size: -; DNA: TGTGCCAGCAGCTTTCGCGGGGCAGGGGGAAATGAAAAACTGTTTTTT; CDR3: CASSFRGAGGNEKLFF